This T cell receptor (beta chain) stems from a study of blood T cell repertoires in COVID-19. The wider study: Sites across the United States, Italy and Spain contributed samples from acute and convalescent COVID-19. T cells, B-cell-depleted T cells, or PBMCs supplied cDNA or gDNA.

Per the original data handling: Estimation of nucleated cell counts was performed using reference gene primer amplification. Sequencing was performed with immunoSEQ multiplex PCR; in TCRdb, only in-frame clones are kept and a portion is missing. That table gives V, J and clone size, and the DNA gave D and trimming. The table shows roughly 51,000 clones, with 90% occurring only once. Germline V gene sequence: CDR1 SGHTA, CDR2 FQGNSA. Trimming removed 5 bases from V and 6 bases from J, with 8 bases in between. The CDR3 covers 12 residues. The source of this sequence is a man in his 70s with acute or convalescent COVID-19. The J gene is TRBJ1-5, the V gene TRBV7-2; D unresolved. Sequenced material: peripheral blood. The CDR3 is CASSRGSQPQHF. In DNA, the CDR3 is TGTGCCAGCAGCCGCGGGAGTCAGCCCCAGCATTTT.